One and the same sample provided the 13 T cell receptor beta chains below, sequenced in a study of OX40 agonist ivuxolimab in advanced cancers. Data came from immunoSEQ multiplex PCR; TCRdb stores just in-frame clones and leaves some out. The sample holds around 20,000 clones, around 82% seen once. The sequenced sample was CD4+ or CD8+ T cells sorted from blood, obtained in a trial of the OX40 agonist ivuxolimab. Every receptor here comes from an adult with an advanced solid tumor such as melanoma, head and neck, liver or kidney cancer.

The gene calls are TRBV11-2 and TRBJ1-5; D ambiguous. In germline, CDR1 is SGHAT, CDR2 FQNNGV. Trimming took 1 base from V and 0 from J, leaving 7 bases between them. CDR3 size: 15 residues. The CDR3 region has the DNA TGTGCCAGCAGCTTAGTGACGGATAGCAATCAGCCCCAGCATTTT. Translating it yields CASSLVTDSNQPQHF.

The chain links TRBV14 to TRBJ1-2; the D gene is possibly TRBD1 (6 bases). V was pared by 4 bases and J by 2 bases, with 8 bases between. The germline V gene has CDR1 SGHDN and CDR2 FVKESK. The CDR3 loop spans 13 amino acids. CDR3 bases: TGTGCCAGCAGCCGGACAGCGAACTATGGCTACACCTTC. Encoded protein: CASSRTANYGYTF.

This sequence joins TRBV6-4 and TRBJ2-1, with 10 bases identical to TRBD1. Looked up from germline, CDR1 is MRHNA and CDR2 is SNTAGT. This CDR3 spans 17 amino acids. Trimming removed 4 bases from V and 9 bases from J; junction bases left unmatched: 15. The CDR3 DNA follows: TGTGCCAGCAGTGCAGATTCCGGAGGGACAGGGGCGGCTGAGCAGTTCTTC. This translates into CASSADSGGTGAAEQFF.

V usage is TRBV5-4 and J usage is TRBJ1-1; possible D gene TRBD1, 5 bases. V was shortened by 1 base and J by 5 bases, with 15 bases between the two germline ends. The CDR3 runs to 15 residues. Germline V gene lookup returns CDR1 SGHNT and CDR2 YYREEE (reference sequence). This chain's CDR3 is CASSLNRQLGTEAFF. DNA of the CDR3: TGTGCCAGCAGCTTGAATAGACAGCTAGGGACTGAAGCTTTCTTT.

This chain links TRBV30 with TRBJ1-2, with a possible D match to TRBD1 (5 bases). Germline CDR1 reads GTSNPN; CDR2 reads SVGIG (reference sequence). The CDR3 covers 13 residues. The V end lost 0 bases, the J end lost 4 bases, and 9 bases lay between the germline ends. The CDR3 sequence: CAWSVRDVYGYTF. The CDR3 DNA reads TGTGCCTGGAGTGTGAGGGACGTCTATGGCTACACCTTC.

The V call is TRBV7-3, the J call TRBJ2-1, with a weak D call TRBD1 (5 bases). This CDR3 is 15 amino acids long. Trimming took 2 bases from V and 6 from J, leaving 14 bases between them. CDR1 and CDR2 from the germline V gene are SGHTA and FQGTGA. The CDR3 protein is CASSLGQGNSNEQFF. Written as DNA, the CDR3 is TGTGCCAGCAGCTTAGGGCAGGGAAACAGCAATGAGCAGTTCTTC. Combining the CDR3 with reference TRBV7-3 and TRBJ2-1 gives the whole variable domain GAGVSQTPSNKVTEKGKYVELRCDPISGHTALYWYRQSLGQGPEFLIYFQGTGAADDSGLPNDRFFAVRPEGSVSTLKIQRTERGDSAVYLCASSLGQGNSNEQFFGPGTRLTVL.

For this clone: This sample also contains other DNA sequences that code for the same CDR3. The chain couples TRBV7-9 to TRBJ2-5; tentatively, D is TRBD2 (5 bases). Germline V CDR1 and CDR2: SEHNR, FQNEAQ (reference sequence). The CDR3 is 14 residues long. V dropped 3 bases and J dropped 5 bases, with 13 bases sitting between them. CDR3 amino acids: CASSLREGGETQYF. DNA for the CDR3: TGTGCCAGCAGCTTGAGAGAAGGCGGGGAGACCCAGTACTTC.

V gene TRBV5-6 combines with J gene TRBJ1-1; D unresolved. CDR1 and CDR2 (germline): SGHDT, YYEEEE. Trimming removed 3 bases at V and 7 bases at J, with 13 bases between. The CDR3 is 13 residues long. The chain's CDR3 is CASSSRRSIEAFF. Here the CDR3 DNA reads TGTGCCAGCAGCTCCAGGCGCTCTATTGAAGCTTTCTTT.

J is TRBJ2-7 and V is TRBV5-4, with a tentative D call TRBD1 (5 bases). The CDR3 sequence is 14 residues long. In germline, CDR1 is SGHNT, CDR2 YYREEE (reference sequence). The V end lost 0 bases, the J end lost 7 bases, and 14 bases lay between the germline ends. CDR3 nucleotide sequence: TGTGCCAGCAGCTTGGGGATCCAGGGTGGGGAGCAGTACTTC. Its translation is CASSLGIQGGEQYF.

The chain combines TRBV11-2 with TRBJ1-2, with TRBD1 identical over 9 bases. Losses at the gene ends were 4 bases for V and 1 base for J; bases not matched to a gene: 4. There are 15 residues in the CDR3. The germline gives CDR1 SGHAT, CDR2 FQNNGV. The CDR3 region has the DNA TGTGCCAGCAGCTCGGGACAGGGCGATAACTATGGCTACACCTTC. The encoded protein is CASSSGQGDNYGYTF.

This sequence joins TRBV9 and TRBJ2-1; 7 nucleotides agree with TRBD2. Unmatched junction bases numbered 11, after V lost 7 bases and J lost 4 bases. This CDR3 is 15 amino acids long. CDR1 SGDLS and CDR2 YYNGEE come from the germline V gene. The CDR3 region is CASSRGGTKYNEQFF. As DNA, the CDR3 is TGTGCCAGCTCTCGGGGCGGGACTAAATACAATGAGCAGTTCTTC.

V gene TRBV7-2 combines with J gene TRBJ1-5, with a tentative D call TRBD1 (6 bases). The CDR3 has 16 amino acids. Per germline, CDR1 SGHTA and CDR2 FQGNSA. Trimming removed 2 bases at V and 0 bases at J, with 11 bases between. The CDR3: CASSLMGANSNQPQHF. The CDR3, as DNA: TGTGCCAGCAGCTTAATGGGGGCAAATAGCAATCAGCCCCAGCATTTT.

This rearrangement joins TRBV7-3 to TRBJ2-3; D unclear. Germline CDR1 reads SGHTA; CDR2 reads FQGTGA. Between the trimmed V and J ends, which lost 2 bases and 0 bases, there was a span of 12 bases. The CDR3 consists of 16 residues. The CDR3 DNA reads as TGTGCCAGCAGCTTAGTTGGTCTGGTTAGCACAGATACGCAGTATTTT. Protein sequence: CASSLVGLVSTDTQYF.